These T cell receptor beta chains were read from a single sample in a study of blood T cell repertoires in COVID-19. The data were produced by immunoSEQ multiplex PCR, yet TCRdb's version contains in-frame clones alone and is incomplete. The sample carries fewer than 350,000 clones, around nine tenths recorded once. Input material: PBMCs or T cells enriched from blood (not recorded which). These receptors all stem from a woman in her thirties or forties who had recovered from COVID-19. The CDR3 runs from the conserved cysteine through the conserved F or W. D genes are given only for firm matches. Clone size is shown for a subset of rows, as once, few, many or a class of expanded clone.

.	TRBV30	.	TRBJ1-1	TGTGCCTGGAGTGTACAGGGCCCGGGAGCTTTCTTT	CAWSVQGPGAFF
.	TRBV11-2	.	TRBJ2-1	TGTGCCAGCAGCTTAGGGAGAACTAGCCGTGAGCAGTTCTTC	CASSLGRTSREQFF
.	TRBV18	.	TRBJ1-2	TGTGCCAGCTCAGCGACCGGGACAAGAGATGGCTACACCTTC	CASSATGTRDGYTF
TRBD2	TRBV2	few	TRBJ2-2	TGTGCCAGCAGGGTAGGGACTAGCGGGAACACCGGGGAGCTGTTTTTT	CASRVGTSGNTGELFF
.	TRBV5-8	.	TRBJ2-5	TGTGCCAGCAGCTTTTTTCGACAGTCCCAAGAGACCCAGTACTTC	CASSFFRQSQETQYF
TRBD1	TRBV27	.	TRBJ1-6	TGTGCCAGCAGTTTCCTGACAGGGGGCTCTTCACCCCTCCACTTT	CASSFLTGGSSPLHF
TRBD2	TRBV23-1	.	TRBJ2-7	TGCGCCAGCAGTCAATCGCAGCGGGAGGACGTTTACGAGCAGTACTTC	CASSQSQREDVYEQYF
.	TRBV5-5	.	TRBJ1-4	TGTGCCAGCAGCTTGCCAGGGATTTGGGAAAAACTGTTTTTT	CASSLPGIWEKLFF
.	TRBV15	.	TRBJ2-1	TGTGCCACCAGCAGAGCAGCAACTAGCACTGAGCAGTTCTTC	CATSRAATSTEQFF
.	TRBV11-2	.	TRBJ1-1	TGTGCCAATAGGGCAGGGGTCACTGAAGCTTTCTTT	CANRAGVTEAFF
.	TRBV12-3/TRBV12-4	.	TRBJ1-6	TGTGCCAGCAGTCGGACAGTTACCTCACCCCTCCACTTT	CASSRTVTSPLHF
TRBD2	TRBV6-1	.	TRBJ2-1	TGTGCCAGCAGTGGCAGACTAGCGGGAGGGAACTATGAGCAGTTCTTC	CASSGRLAGGNYEQFF
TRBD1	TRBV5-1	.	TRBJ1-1	TGCGCCAGCAGCGGCGACAGGGTAGGCACTGAAGCTTTCTTT	CASSGDRVGTEAFF
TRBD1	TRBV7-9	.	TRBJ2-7	TGTGCCAGCAGCCTGACAGGGGTAAACTACGAGCAGTACTTC	CASSLTGVNYEQYF
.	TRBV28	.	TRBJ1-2	TGTGCCAGCAGTTTAGCAGGGAGGGGCTATGGCTACACCTTC	CASSLAGRGYGYTF
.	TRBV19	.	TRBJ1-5	TGTGCCAGTAGTATAGGAGGGAACAATCAGCCCCAGCATTTT	CASSIGGNNQPQHF
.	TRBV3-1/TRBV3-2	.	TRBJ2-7	TGTGCCAGCAGCCCCAGTGGGGGGAATTTATACGAGCAGTACTTC	CASSPSGGNLYEQYF
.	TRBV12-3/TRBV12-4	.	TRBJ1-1	TGTGCCAGCAGTTTAATGGGGGGCACTGAAGCTTTCTTT	CASSLMGGTEAFF
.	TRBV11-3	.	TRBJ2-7	TGTGCCAGCAGCTTAGGCGGCACAACCTACGAGCAGTACTTC	CASSLGGTTYEQYF
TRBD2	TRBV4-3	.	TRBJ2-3	TGCGCCAGCAGCCTCATAGCGGGGAGTGGTACAGATACGCAGTATTTT	CASSLIAGSGTDTQYF
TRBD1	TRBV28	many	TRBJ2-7	TGTGCCAGCAGTTTAACGTTGGGACAGGGGAACTACGAGCAGTACTTC	CASSLTLGQGNYEQYF
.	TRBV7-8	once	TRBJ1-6	TGTGCCAGCCATAGTGGGGGGGGGAAATCACCCCTCCACTTT	CASHSGGGKSPLHF
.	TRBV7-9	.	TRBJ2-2	TGTGCCGGGCAGGCCACCGGGGAGCTGTTTTTT	CAGQATGELFF
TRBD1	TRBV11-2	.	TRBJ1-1	TGTGCCAGCAGGACACTGACAGGGGTGGAAACTGAAGCTTTCTTT	CASRTLTGVETEAFF
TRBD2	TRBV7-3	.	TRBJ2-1	TGTGCCAGCAGCCTCCTGGGAGCGGGAGGATACAATGAGCAGTTCTTC	CASSLLGAGGYNEQFF
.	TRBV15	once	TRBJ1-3	TGTGCCACCAGCAGAGATGCGGGGTCTTCTGGAAACACCATATATTTT	CATSRDAGSSGNTIYF
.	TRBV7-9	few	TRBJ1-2	TGTGCCAGCAGCTCCCAGCGGGGGGGGTCGGCGAACTATGGCTACACCTTC	CASSSQRGGSANYGYTF
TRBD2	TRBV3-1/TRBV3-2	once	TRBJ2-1	TGTGCCAGCAGCCTCAGGGCGGGAGTTAGCAATGAGCAGTTCTTC	CASSLRAGVSNEQFF
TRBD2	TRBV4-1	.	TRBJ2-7	TGCGCCAGCAGCCAAGCTTCTGCGGGAGTCTCCTACGAGCAGTACTTC	CASSQASAGVSYEQYF
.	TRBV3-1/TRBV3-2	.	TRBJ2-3	TGTGCCAGCAGGGGGGCGGCCACAGATACGCAGTATTTT	CASRGAATDTQYF
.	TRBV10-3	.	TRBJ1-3	TGTGCCATCAGTGACCCTTTGGGAAACACCATATATTTT	CAISDPLGNTIYF
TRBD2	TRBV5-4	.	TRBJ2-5	TGTGCCAGCAGCTTGACTAGCGGGAGGGAGGAGACCCAGTACTTC	CASSLTSGREETQYF
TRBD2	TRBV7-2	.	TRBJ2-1	TGTGCCAGCAGCTTAGTGGGACTAGCTAATGAGCAGTTCTTC	CASSLVGLANEQFF
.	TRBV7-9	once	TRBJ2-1	TGTGCCAGCAGCCGTTTTAACAGTATGGAGGGCAATGAGCAGTTCTTC	CASSRFNSMEGNEQFF
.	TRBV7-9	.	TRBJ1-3	TGTGCCAGCAGCCCAGACTCTGGAAACACCATATATTTT	CASSPDSGNTIYF
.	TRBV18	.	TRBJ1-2	TGTGCCAGCTCACCAGCGGGGAGGGATGGCTACACCTTC	CASSPAGRDGYTF
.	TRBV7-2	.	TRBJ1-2	TGTGCCAGCACCTCCCGGGGGATTAACTATGGCTACACCTTC	CASTSRGINYGYTF
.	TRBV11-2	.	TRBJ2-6	TGTGCCAGCAGCTTCCGAAGAGCCGAAAGCTCTGGGGCCAACGTCCTGACTTTC	CASSFRRAESSGANVLTF
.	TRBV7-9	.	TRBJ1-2	TGTGCCAGCAGCCGGACAGATAACTATGGCTACACCTTC	CASSRTDNYGYTF
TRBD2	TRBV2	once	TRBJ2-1	TGTGCCAACATTTTTGCCGGGACTAGCGGACAGAATGAGCAGTTCTTC	CANIFAGTSGQNEQFF
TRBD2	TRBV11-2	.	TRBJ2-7	TGTGCCAGCAGCGTCCCCCCGGGACTAGCGGGAGTTTACGAGCAGTACTTC	CASSVPPGLAGVYEQYF
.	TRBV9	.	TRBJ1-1	TGTGCCAGCAGCGTAGATACCCTCTACCCTGAAGCTTTCTTT	CASSVDTLYPEAFF
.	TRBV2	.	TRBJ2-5	TGTGCCAGCAGGCAGGACATCCAAGAGACCCAGTACTTC	CASRQDIQETQYF
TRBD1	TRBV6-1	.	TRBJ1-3	TGTGCCAGCAGTGAACTGACAGGGCCTGGAAACACCATATATTTT	CASSELTGPGNTIYF
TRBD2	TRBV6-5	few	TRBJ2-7	TGTGCCAGCAGTTACTCGGGAGCGGGAGGGCTCGAGCAGTACTTC	CASSYSGAGGLEQYF
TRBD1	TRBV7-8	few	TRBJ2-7	TGTGCCAGCAGCCGCGGGACAGGGGGCTGGTACGAGCAGTACTTC	CASSRGTGGWYEQYF
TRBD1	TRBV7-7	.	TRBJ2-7	TGTGCTAGCAGCTGCTACCGACAGGGTCGCTACGAGCAGTACTTC	CASSCYRQGRYEQYF
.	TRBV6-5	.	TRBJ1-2	TGTGCCAGCAGTTACTCGGAGCCCAGGGCGGGAAGGGGCTACACCTTC	CASSYSEPRAGRGYTF